This T cell receptor (beta chain) emerged from a study of blood T cell repertoires in COVID-19. On the study more broadly: Sites across the United States, Italy and Spain contributed samples from acute and convalescent COVID-19.

Methods used by the authors: Amplification with reference gene primers provided the estimates of nucleated cell counts. Using immunoSEQ multiplex PCR, the repertoire was profiled, and TCRdb retains in-frame clones only, with some absent. From that table come the V and J calls and clone size; the DNA was used to work out D and trimming. The sample carries roughly 390,000 clones, 85% recorded once. The length of the CDR3 is 15 residues. Trimming took 4 bases from V and 0 from J, leaving 7 bases between them. Per the germline V gene, CDR1 is MDHEN and CDR2 is SYDVKM. The source of this sequence is a woman under 30 with acute or convalescent COVID-19. The sequenced sample consisted of peripheral blood. The rearrangement uses TRBV28 and TRBJ2-6, with D hard to call. The CDR3 DNA reads TGTGCCAGCAGTTCCCCCAGCTCTGGGGCCAACGTCCTGACTTTC. It is translated as CASSSPSSGANVLTF.